This TCR beta chain was sequenced for a study of vaccination effects on CD4 cells after COVID-19. The overall study: Within the ViraFEST assay, antigen-specific CD4+ T cells underwent expansion with viral peptide pools prior to sequencing. Points from the study as a whole: After vaccination of healthy people, only 1 of 255 vaccine-induced clones cross-reacted with common cold coronaviruses.

Trimming shortened V by 4 bases and J by 6 bases, and 19 bases separated the two germline ends. The CDR3 has 16 amino acids. CDR1 is MDHEN and CDR2 is SYDVKM in the germline V gene. CD4+ T cells were isolated after less than 13 days of culture. The study found no prior SARS-CoV-2 infection in the vaccine recipients, who tested negative for nucleocapsid antibodies. IL-2 medium took the place of half the medium on both days 3 and 7. Clones were sequenced by immunoSEQ multiplex PCR, and TCRdb holds only the in-frame ones, with some missing. Among about 58,000 clones listed, approximately 80% were seen once. Details on this clone: Its antigen is currently unknown.

This sequence was found in a human donor who received a COVID-19 vaccine. Sequenced material: CD4+ T cells from PBMCs cultured without peptide, taken before COVID-19 vaccination. The genes are TRBV28 and TRBJ1-5; TRBD1 might be the D (5 bases). The CDR3 DNA is TGTGCCAGCAGTTCCACGTCGGGGGGGAAGGGTCAGCCCCAGCATTTT. This encodes CASSSTSGGKGQPQHF.